One sample yielded the 10 T cell receptor beta chains listed below, sequenced in a study of human T cells and chemical hapten exposure. TCRdb re-derived calls from the 5' RACE reads in MiXCR, one entry per CDR3 protein. The top ten clones hold under 2.5% of a sample with tens of thousands of distinct CDR3 sequences, approximately 7.7% of them seen once. The authors extracted total RNA from unfractionated whole blood. All receptors come from a male donor in good health.

The genes are TRBV10-3 and TRBJ2-7, with 8 bases that match TRBD1. Germline V gene data show CDR1 as ENHRY and CDR2 as SYGVKD. With 8 bases clipped from V and 4 bases from J, the junction kept 10 bases outside the gene matches. The CDR3 covers 14 residues. Written as DNA, the CDR3 is TGTGCCATCGGGCAGGGGGCTCCAGTTTACGAGCAGTACTTC. Translating it yields CAIGQGAPVYEQYF.

There are many counts of this clonotype. The chain combines TRBV5-5 with TRBJ2-3; D gene ambiguous. The ends were cut back, 4 bases at V and 9 bases at J, with 15 bases in the middle. Germline CDR1 and CDR2: SGHKS and YYEKEE (reference sequence). CDR3 length: 13 residues. The chain's CDR3 is CASSLNTVYTQYF. CDR3 DNA: TGTGCCAGCAGCCTGAACACGGTATACACGCAGTATTTT.

This clonotype occurred a few times. This rearrangement joins TRBV27 to TRBJ2-3; TRBD2 agrees at 9 bases. The CDR3 covers 17 residues. The V and J ends lost 3 bases and 2 bases, in that order; junction bases with no gene match: 9. CDR1 and CDR2 from the germline V gene are MNHEY and SMNVEV (reference sequence). The CDR3 nucleotides are TGTGCCAGCAGTTTGTTGATAGCGGGGGCCCTCACAGATACGCAGTATTTT. This gives the protein CASSLLIAGALTDTQYF.

This clonotype was observed many times. The chain has TRBV27 and TRBJ2-3; 9 bases align to TRBD2. This CDR3 contains 16 residues. Germline V lookup: CDR1 MNHEY, CDR2 SMNVEV (reference sequence). With V trimmed by 5 bases and J by 2 bases, 8 bases remained unmatched. CDR3 in DNA: TGTGCCAGCAGTCTTCATAGCGGGAGTCCCACAGATACGCAGTATTTT. Amino acids: CASSLHSGSPTDTQYF.

This clonotype was seen ten or more times. V is TRBV28 and J is TRBJ2-2; the D is unclear. The CDR3 loop spans 19 amino acids. CDR1 and CDR2 (germline): MDHEN, SYDVKM. V gave up 10 bases and J gave up 0 bases, with 27 bases separating them. CDR3 sequence: CATRSGYLQTSSNTGELFF. The CDR3 nucleotides read TGTGCCACCAGATCCGGTTACCTACAAACCTCATCGAACACCGGGGAGCTGTTTTTT.

The chain carries TRBV14 and TRBJ2-3; D remains ambiguous. Trimming took off 6 bases at V and 5 bases at J, with 15 bases between the two ends. Germline assignment: CDR1 SGHDN and CDR2 FVKESK. CDR3 size: 14 residues. This chain's CDR3 is CASSRSTRGDTQYF. CDR3 bases: TGTGCCAGCAGTCGTAGCACAAGAGGAGATACGCAGTATTTT.

This clonotype showed up just a few times. The gene calls are TRBV14 and TRBJ1-1, with 8 nucleotides matching TRBD1. Germline trimming cut 5 bases from V and 0 bases from J; bases unmatched to any gene: 5. CDR1 and CDR2 (germline): SGHDN, FVKESK. There are 15 residues in the CDR3. CDR3 DNA: TGTGCCAGCAGCTTGCGGACAGGGATGAACACTGAAGCTTTCTTT. Encoded protein: CASSLRTGMNTEAFF. Filled out from reference TRBV14 and TRBJ1-1, the complete variable domain reads EAGVTQFPSHSVIEKGQTVTLRCDPISGHDNLYWYRRVMGKEIKFLLHFVKESKQDESGMPNNRFLAERTGGTYSTLKVQPAELEDSGVYFCASSLRTGMNTEAFFGQGTRLTVV.

This clonotype was counted at least ten times. The chain uses TRBV6-6 and TRBJ2-7, with D hard to call. Germline V CDR1 and CDR2: MNHNY, SVGAGI (reference sequence). Between the trimmed V and J ends, which lost 6 bases and 1 base, there was a span of 10 bases. This CDR3 spans 13 amino acids. The CDR3 reads CASSPDGSYEQYF. CDR3 coding DNA: TGTGCCAGCAGCCCTGACGGATCCTACGAGCAGTACTTC.

The V and J genes are TRBV6-2 or TRBV6-3 and TRBJ1-1; TRBD1 is a possible D gene (6 bases). Germline CDR1 reads MNHEY; CDR2 reads SVGEGT. The CDR3 has 16 amino acids. Trimming removed 0 bases at V and 3 bases at J, with 14 bases between. The CDR3 nucleotides read TGTGCCAGCAGTTACTCTCCAGGGGAGCGGGACACTGAAGCTTTCTTT. It translates to CASSYSPGERDTEAFF.

DNA of the CDR3: TGTGCCAGCAGCCAAGAGGTAGCAGATACGCAGTATTTT. Its translation is CASSQEVADTQYF. The gene calls are TRBV14 and TRBJ2-3; unclear D gene. The CDR3 has 13 residues. V lost 0 bases and J lost 4, with 5 bases in between. Germline CDR1 reads SGHDN; CDR2 reads FVKESK.